What follows are 20 T cell receptor beta chains derived from one specimen sequenced in a study of radiotherapy plus CTLA-4 blockade in lung cancer. Some clones are missing from TCRdb's copy, which holds only in-frame ones; the method was immunoSEQ multiplex PCR. The sample includes tens of thousands of clones, roughly four fifths of them seen just once. This specimen was peripheral blood, taken from a patient treated with radiotherapy plus ipilimumab. These receptors were collected from a human donor with non-small cell lung cancer who had stable disease on radiotherapy plus ipilimumab.

The chain uses TRBV28 and TRBJ1-1; no reliable D call. Germline V gene sequence: CDR1 MDHEN, CDR2 SYDVKM. CDR3 length equals 12 residues. V was pared by 5 bases and J by 0 bases, with 4 bases between. CDR3 nucleotide sequence: TGTGCCAGCAGTCAGTTGAACACTGAAGCTTTCTTT. Translation: CASSQLNTEAFF.

V usage is TRBV6-5 and J usage is TRBJ2-7, with 10 nucleotides matching TRBD1. Germline values: CDR1 MNHEY, CDR2 SVGAGI. The CDR3 sequence is 14 residues long. V lost 4 bases and J lost 3; bases outside the gene matches: 3. CDR3 coding DNA: TGTGCCAGCAGTTGGGGGACAGGGGACTACGAGCAGTACTTC. Translating it yields CASSWGTGDYEQYF.

The chain couples TRBV7-9 to TRBJ2-5; D possibly matches TRBD1 or TRBD2 (6 bases each). The CDR3 loop spans 13 amino acids. CDR1 is SEHNR, CDR2 FQNEAQ, per germline (reference sequence). V lost 5 bases, J lost 6 bases, and 13 bases lay in between. In DNA form, the CDR3 reads TGTGCCAGCAGCCCGCCGGGGGCGAAGACCCAGTACTTC. Encoded protein: CASSPPGAKTQYF.

CDR3 DNA sequence: TGTGCCAGCAGTGAAGATAATAATTCACCCCTCCACTTT. It specifies CASSEDNNSPLHF. V usage is TRBV2 and J usage is TRBJ1-6; D is uncertain. The germline V and J ends were trimmed by 1 base and 5 bases, with 3 bases remaining between them. Germline V gene sequence: CDR1 SNHLY, CDR2 FYNNEI. The CDR3 is 13 residues long. Full variable domain (remainder filled in from reference TRBV2 and TRBJ1-6): EPEVTQTPSHQVTQMGQEVILRCVPISNHLYFYWYRQILGQKVEFLVSFYNNEISEKSEIFDDQFSVERPDGSNFTLKIRSTKLEDSAMYFCASSEDNNSPLHFGNGTRLTVT.

The gene calls are TRBV18 and TRBJ1-2; TRBD1 agrees at 7 bases. CDR1 and CDR2 (germline): KGHSH, LQKENI. The J segment lost 4 bases and the V segment lost 8 bases, leaving 7 bases of the junction unmatched. This CDR3 comprises 13 residues. CDR3 protein: CASEGGWGYGYTF. The CDR3 DNA reads as TGTGCCAGCGAAGGGGGCTGGGGCTATGGCTACACCTTC. Supplemented by reference TRBV18 and TRBJ1-2, the full variable domain reads NAGVMQNPRHLVRRRGQEARLRCSPMKGHSHVYWYRQLPEEGLKFMVYLQKENIIDESGMPKERFSAEFPKEGPSILRIQQVVRGDSAAYFCASEGGWGYGYTFGSGTRLTVV.

This chain joins TRBV9 and TRBJ2-1, with unresolved D. CDR1 is SGDLS and CDR2 is YYNGEE in the germline V gene. The CDR3 spans 15 residues. V shed 4 bases and J shed 4 bases, with 15 bases lying between them. CDR3 region: CASSPGAKYYNEQFF. CDR3 in DNA: TGTGCCAGCAGCCCCGGCGCAAAATATTACAATGAGCAGTTCTTC.

The CDR3 here is CASSSPGAVRETQYF. CDR3 bases: TGTGCCAGCAGTTCCCCGGGAGCGGTTCGGGAGACCCAGTACTTC. The rearrangement links TRBV28 to TRBJ2-5; D perhaps matches TRBD2 (6 bases). V lost 4 bases to trimming and J lost 5 bases, with 17 bases between them. Germline assignment: CDR1 MDHEN and CDR2 SYDVKM. The CDR3 loop spans 15 amino acids.

V gene TRBV4-2 combines with J gene TRBJ2-3; 11 bases fit TRBD2. CDR1 and CDR2 (germline): LGHNA, YNFKEQ. CDR3 size: 18 residues. The V and J ends lost 0 bases and 1 base, in that order; junction bases with no gene match: 6. The CDR3 nucleotides are TGTGCCAGCAGCCAAGAGCCTAGCGGGGGGCGACGCACAGATACGCAGTATTTT. Translating it yields CASSQEPSGGRRTDTQYF.

The chain has TRBV5-4 and TRBJ2-2; 12 bases are a match to TRBD2. Trimming took 5 bases from V and 5 from J; bases not matched to a gene: 4. The CDR3 has 15 residues. Germline assignment: CDR1 SGHNT and CDR2 YYREEE (reference sequence). The CDR3 DNA is TGTGCCAGCAGTCCCGGGACTAGCGGGACCGGGGAGCTGTTTTTT. Amino acid sequence: CASSPGTSGTGELFF.

The gene calls are TRBV6-4 and TRBJ2-3; 7 bases fit TRBD2. This CDR3 is 15 amino acids long. Germline CDR1 and CDR2: MRHNA and SNTAGT. Unmatched junction bases numbered 7, after V lost 6 bases and J lost 1 base. The CDR3 nucleotides read TGTGCCAGCAGCCCAAGCGGGATTGGCACAGATACGCAGTATTTT. As protein: CASSPSGIGTDTQYF.

This sequence joins TRBV9 and TRBJ2-3; a possible D gene is TRBD1 (6 bases). Germline CDR1 is SGDLS and CDR2 is YYNGEE. The CDR3 length is 14 residues. Trimming took 4 bases from V and 3 from J, leaving 12 bases between them. The CDR3 bases are TGTGCCAGCAGCCCAGGGGATAGGACAGATACGCAGTATTTT. Protein sequence: CASSPGDRTDTQYF.

The chain employs TRBV4-2 and TRBJ1-1, with 7 bases lining up with TRBD1. The germline V gene has CDR1 LGHNA and CDR2 YNFKEQ. This CDR3 comprises 15 residues. The V segment lost 4 bases and the J segment 1 base; nucleotides outside the gene matches: 6. As DNA, the CDR3 is TGTGCCAGCAGCCGAGACAGGGTGGGGAACACTGAAGCTTTCTTT. Protein product: CASSRDRVGNTEAFF.

The CDR3 sequence is CASSLGLASYNEQFF. CDR3 DNA sequence: TGTGCCAGCAGCTTAGGGCTAGCTTCCTACAATGAGCAGTTCTTC. The gene calls are TRBV11-3 and TRBJ2-1; possibly TRBD2 for D (5 bases). The CDR3 sequence is 15 residues long. V was pared by 1 base and J by 1 base, with 8 bases between. In germline, CDR1 is SGHNT, CDR2 YENEEA. Combining the CDR3 with reference TRBV11-3 and TRBJ2-1 gives the whole variable domain EAGVVQSPRYKIIEKKQPVAFWCNPISGHNTLYWYLQNLGQGPELLIRYENEEAVDDSQLPKDRFSAERLKGVDSTLKIQPAELGDSAVYLCASSLGLASYNEQFFGPGTRLTVL.

V gene TRBV5-1 combines with J gene TRBJ2-5; the D gene is possibly TRBD1 (5 bases). The CDR3 runs to 14 residues. Germline V CDR1 and CDR2: SGHRS, YFSETQ. Trimming pared 2 bases from V and 4 bases from J, leaving 12 bases between. In DNA, the CDR3 is TGCGCCAGCAGCTTAGGGGCAGGGCCAGAGACCCAGTACTTC. Translation gives CASSLGAGPETQYF.

The chain recombines TRBV7-6 with TRBJ1-5; the D gene is possibly TRBD1 (5 bases). This CDR3 has 16 amino acids. V was cut by 0 bases and J by 4 bases, with 13 bases left in between. Looked up from germline, CDR1 is SGHVS and CDR2 is FNYEAQ. The CDR3 sequence is CASSLAPGGGNQPQHF. CDR3 nucleotides: TGTGCCAGCAGCTTAGCGCCGGGTGGGGGTAATCAGCCCCAGCATTTT. Variable domain in full (rest from reference TRBV7-6 and TRBJ1-5): GAGVSQSPRYKVTKRGQDVALRCDPISGHVSLYWYRQALGQGPEFLTYFNYEAQQDKSGLPNDRFSAERPEGSISTLTIQRTEQRDSAMYRCASSLAPGGGNQPQHFGDGTRLSIL.

The chain combines TRBV7-2 with TRBJ2-3; the D gene is possibly TRBD2 (5 bases). Germline V gene sequence: CDR1 SGHTA, CDR2 FQGNSA. The CDR3 is made up of 12 amino acids. V lost 8 bases, J lost 6 bases, and 12 bases lay in between. In nucleotides, the CDR3 is TGTGCCAGCGTGCGGACTGTTGATACGCAGTATTTT. As protein: CASVRTVDTQYF.

J is TRBJ1-2 and V is TRBV6-5; D call uncertain. V was shortened by 0 bases and J by 5 bases, with 13 bases between the two germline ends. CDR1 is MNHEY, CDR2 SVGAGI, per germline. The CDR3 runs 15 residues. CDR3 region: CASSYSTEVLYGYTF. The CDR3 region has the DNA TGTGCCAGCAGTTACTCCACAGAGGTCCTTTATGGCTACACCTTC.

This clone was counted once. The chain joins TRBV30 to TRBJ1-2; unclear D gene. Trimming cost V 2 bases and J 2 bases, with 6 bases left between them. The length of the CDR3 is 12 residues. Per the germline V gene, CDR1 is GTSNPN and CDR2 is SVGIG (reference sequence). CDR3 protein: CAWSPGNYGYTF. The CDR3 nucleotides are TGTGCCTGGAGTCCGGGAAACTATGGCTACACCTTC.

The chain is built from TRBV6-1 and TRBJ1-4; 9 bases match TRBD1. The germline V gene encodes CDR1 MNHNS and CDR2 SASEGT. Trimming cost V 1 base and J 4 bases; bases outside gene matches: 4. CDR3 length: 16 amino acids. CDR3 sequence (DNA): TGTGCCAGCAGTGAAGTGTGGGGACAGGGTAATGAAAAACTGTTTTTT. Protein product: CASSEVWGQGNEKLFF.

The chain carries TRBV7-2 and TRBJ2-6; D remains ambiguous. Trimming pared 5 bases from V and 1 base from J, leaving 9 bases between. CDR1 SGHTA and CDR2 FQGNSA come from the germline V gene. The CDR3 has 15 amino acids. CDR3 sequence reads: CASSPWSSGANVLTF. CDR3 nucleotides: TGTGCCAGCAGCCCTTGGTCGTCTGGGGCCAACGTCCTGACTTTC. Combining the CDR3 with reference TRBV7-2 and TRBJ2-6 gives the whole variable domain GAGVSQSPSNKVTEKGKDVELRCDPISGHTALYWYRQSLGQGLEFLIYFQGNSAPDKSGLPSDRFSAERTGGSVSTLTIQRTQQEDSAVYLCASSPWSSGANVLTFGAGSRLTVL.